The sequence of this T cell receptor beta chain was determined in a study of shared clonotypes between healthy human individuals. Study-wide background: Donors, aged 18 to 49, were a couple of women and a few men. Broader study findings: Naive subsets typically showed greater estimated richness than memory subsets. In a few donors, around 5% of naive CD4 clonotypes appeared in common.

There were no recent acute infections or vaccinations among the donors, who were healthy HIV-negative adults. V was pared by 4 bases and J by 7 bases, with 8 bases between. There are 12 residues in the CDR3. The germline gives CDR1 SGHVS, CDR2 FNYEAQ. Using immunoSEQ multiplex PCR, the repertoire was profiled, and TCRdb retains in-frame clones only, with some absent. Of 740,000 or so clones in the sample, about 80% were seen once. With regard to this clone: The antigen is undetermined.

This chain uses TRBV7-6 with TRBJ2-1; either TRBD1 or TRBD2 may fit D (5 bases each). The sequencing sample was made of memory CD4+ T cells sorted from blood. Subset reported: CD45RA-negative fraction. The TCR was taken from a woman under 40 in good health. Here the CDR3 DNA reads TGTGCCAGCAGCTGGGGACCGAATGAGCAGTTCTTC. This gives the protein CASSWGPNEQFF.